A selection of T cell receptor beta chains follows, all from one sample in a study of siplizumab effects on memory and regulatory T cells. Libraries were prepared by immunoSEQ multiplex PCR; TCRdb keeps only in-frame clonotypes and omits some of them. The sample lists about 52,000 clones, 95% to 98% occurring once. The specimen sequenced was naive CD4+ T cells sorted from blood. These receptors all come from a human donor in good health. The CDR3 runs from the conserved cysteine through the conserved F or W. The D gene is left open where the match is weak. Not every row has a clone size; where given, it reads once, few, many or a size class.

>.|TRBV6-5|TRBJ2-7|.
TGTGCCAGCAGTTATGAGGATCCAGGGCGGCACGAGCAGTACTTC
CASSYEDPGRHEQYF
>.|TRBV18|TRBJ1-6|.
TGTGCCAGCTCACCAACGGGACACAACGGCTCACCCCTCCACTTT
CASSPTGHNGSPLHF
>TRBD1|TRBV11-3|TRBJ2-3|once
TGTGCCAGCAGCTTAACCCTGGACAGGTTCAGCACAGATACGCAGTATTTT
CASSLTLDRFSTDTQYF
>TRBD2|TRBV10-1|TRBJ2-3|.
TGCGCCAGCAGTGAGTTCCTAGCGGGAGGTGTAGATACGCAGTATTTT
CASSEFLAGGVDTQYF
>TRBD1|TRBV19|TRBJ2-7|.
TGTGCCAGTAGTCGGGACAGGTCCTACGAGCAGTACTTC
CASSRDRSYEQYF
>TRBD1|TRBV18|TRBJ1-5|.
TGTGCCAGCTCACTCCGACAGGGGATCAATCAGCCCCAGCATTTT
CASSLRQGINQPQHF
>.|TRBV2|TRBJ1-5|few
TGTGCCAGCAGTGGGCAGTCTAGCAATCAGCCCCAGCATTTT
CASSGQSSNQPQHF
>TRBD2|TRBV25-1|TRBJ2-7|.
TGTGCCAGCAGTGAATGGCGGGGGGCAGACGAGCAGTACTTC
CASSEWRGADEQYF
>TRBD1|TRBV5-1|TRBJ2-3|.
TGCGCCAGCAGCTTATTTCAGGGACAGACAGATACGCAGTATTTT
CASSLFQGQTDTQYF
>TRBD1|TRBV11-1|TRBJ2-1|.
TGTGCCAGCAGCAGCCGGGACAGGGGAAGGGGTGAGCAGTTCTTC
CASSSRDRGRGEQFF
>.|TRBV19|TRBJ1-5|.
TGTGCCAGTAGTCACCGAGGACAGATCAATCAGCCCCAGCATTTT
CASSHRGQINQPQHF
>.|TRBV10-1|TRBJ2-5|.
TGCGCCAGCATTGAGTACCAGGAGACCCAGTACTTC
CASIEYQETQYF
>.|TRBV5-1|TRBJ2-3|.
TGCGCCAGCAGCTCTCTAACTGCAGATACGCAGTATTTT
CASSSLTADTQYF
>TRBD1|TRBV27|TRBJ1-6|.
TGTGCCAGCAGTTTATCTCCACGACAGGGTAGGAATTCACCCCTCCACTTT
CASSLSPRQGRNSPLHF
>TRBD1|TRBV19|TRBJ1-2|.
TGTGCCAGTAGTACCCTTGGGACAGGTTCAATCTATGGCTACACCTTC
CASSTLGTGSIYGYTF
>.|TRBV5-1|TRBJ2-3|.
TGCGCCAGCAGCTTGCAGAGAGGCAGAGATACGCAGTATTTT
CASSLQRGRDTQYF
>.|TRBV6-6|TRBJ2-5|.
TGTGCCAGCAGTGCGCTAGCGACCCTTGGAGAGACCCAGTACTTC
CASSALATLGETQYF
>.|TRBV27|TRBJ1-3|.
TGTGCCAGCAGTTTGCTTTGGGGAAACACCATATATTTT
CASSLLWGNTIYF
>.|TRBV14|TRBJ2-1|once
TGTGCCAGCAGCCAGGGAAGGCCAGTACAGGGTGAGCAGTTCTTC
CASSQGRPVQGEQFF
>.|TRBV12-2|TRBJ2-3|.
TGTGCAAGTCGCTTAGCGCGCGGGATAGGCGATACGCAGTATTTT
CASRLARGIGDTQYF
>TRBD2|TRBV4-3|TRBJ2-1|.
TGCGCCAGCAGCCAAGGACTAGCGGGAGTAGGGTCCTACAATGAGCAGTTCTTC
CASSQGLAGVGSYNEQFF
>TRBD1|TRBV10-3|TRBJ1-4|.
TGTGCCATCACCGGGGACAGGGCCGAAAAACTGTTTTTT
CAITGDRAEKLFF
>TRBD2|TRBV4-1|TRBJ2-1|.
TGCGCCAGCAGCCAAGAAAGACTAGCGGGAGACAATGAGCAGTTCTTC
CASSQERLAGDNEQFF
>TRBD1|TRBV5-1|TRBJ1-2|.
TGCGCCAGCAGCTTCTCGGCAGGGGGAGAGTATGGCTACACCTTC
CASSFSAGGEYGYTF
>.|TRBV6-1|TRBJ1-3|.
TGTGCCAGCAGTGAATGGACAGCCTCTGGAAACACCATATATTTT
CASSEWTASGNTIYF
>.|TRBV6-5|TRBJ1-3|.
TGTGCCAGCAGTTACAGGGGGGCCTCTGGAAACACCATATATTTT
CASSYRGASGNTIYF
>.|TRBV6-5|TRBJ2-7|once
TGTGCCAGCAGTTACTCAGGGCAGAGCTCCTACGAGCAGTACTTC
CASSYSGQSSYEQYF
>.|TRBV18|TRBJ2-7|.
TGTGCCAGCTCACCACCGTCGGGGGACTTCTACGAGCAGTACTTC
CASSPPSGDFYEQYF
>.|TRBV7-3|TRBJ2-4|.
TGTGCCAGCAGCTCGACACCAAAAAACATTCAGTACTTC
CASSSTPKNIQYF
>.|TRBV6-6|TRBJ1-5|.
TGTGCCAGCAGTTATAGGACAGATAGCAATCAGCCCCAGCATTTT
CASSYRTDSNQPQHF
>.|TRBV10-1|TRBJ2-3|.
TGCGCCAGCACAGGCGGGGCGCAAGATACGCAGTATTTT
CASTGGAQDTQYF
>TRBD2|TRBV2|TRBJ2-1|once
TGTGCCAGCAGGACCGGGACTAGCCACCAGAGCTACAATGAGCAGTTCTTC
CASRTGTSHQSYNEQFF
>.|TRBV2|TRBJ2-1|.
TGTGCCAGCAGTGAAGCGCCCGAAGGTGAGCAGTTCTTC
CASSEAPEGEQFF
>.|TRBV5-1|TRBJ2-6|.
TGCGCCAGCAGCCGATTGAGCGACTCTGGGGCCAACGTCCTGACTTTC
CASSRLSDSGANVLTF
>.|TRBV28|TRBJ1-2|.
TGTGCCAGCAGTTTTAGGGATGGCTACACCTTC
CASSFRDGYTF
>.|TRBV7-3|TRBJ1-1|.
TGTGCCAGCAGCTTATTGGGCAGAAACACTGAAGCTTTCTTT
CASSLLGRNTEAFF
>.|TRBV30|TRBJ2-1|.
TGTGCCTGGAGTGTATTCAGGGCCTACAATGAGCAGTTCTTC
CAWSVFRAYNEQFF
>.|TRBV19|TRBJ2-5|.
TGTGCCAGTAGTATCTGGGAACAAGAGACCCAGTACTTC
CASSIWEQETQYF
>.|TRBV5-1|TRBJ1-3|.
TGCGCCAGCAGCTTGCAGGGTCCGGAGGCTGGAAACACCATATATTTT
CASSLQGPEAGNTIYF
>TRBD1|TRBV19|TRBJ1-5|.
TGTGCCAGTACCCCGGAGGACAGGGGCCGGATCAATCAGCCCCAGCATTTT
CASTPEDRGRINQPQHF
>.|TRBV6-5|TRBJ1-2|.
TGTGCCAGCAGGGGTATGGACTACACCTTC
CASRGMDYTF
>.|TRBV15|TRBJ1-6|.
TGTGCCACCAGCAGAGATCCAAGCTCCTATAATTCACCCCTCCACTTT
CATSRDPSSYNSPLHF
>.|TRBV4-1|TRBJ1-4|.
TGCGCCAGCAGCCAAACCCAACTTCAATCTAGTCCGGGCCGTCGTAATGAAAAACTGTTTTTT
CASSQTQLQSSPGRRNEKLFF
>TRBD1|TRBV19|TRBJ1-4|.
TGTGCCAGTAGCGGGGACAGGCTATCAGTTGCAACTAATGAAAAACTGTTTTTT
CASSGDRLSVATNEKLFF
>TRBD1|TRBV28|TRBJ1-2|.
TGTGCCAGCAGTCAAGGAACAGGGGGCTATGGCTACACCTTC
CASSQGTGGYGYTF
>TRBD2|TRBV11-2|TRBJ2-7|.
TGTGCCAGCAGCTCAGGACTAGCGGGAGTGTCCTACGAGCAGTACTTC
CASSSGLAGVSYEQYF
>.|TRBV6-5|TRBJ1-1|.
TGTGCCAGCAGTTACTCGAGGGGGAACACTGAAGCTTTCTTT
CASSYSRGNTEAFF
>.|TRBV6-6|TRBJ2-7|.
TGTGCCAGCAACAGGCCTGGGATCTACGAGCAGTACTTC
CASNRPGIYEQYF
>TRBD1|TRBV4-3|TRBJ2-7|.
TGCGCCAGCAGCCACCAGCTGTCCCGGGACAGGGGCTACGAGCAGTACTTC
CASSHQLSRDRGYEQYF
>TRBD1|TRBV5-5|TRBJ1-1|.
TGTGCCAGCAGCTTGGCGTTGAACAGGGGCACTGAAGCTTTCTTT
CASSLALNRGTEAFF
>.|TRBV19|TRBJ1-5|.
TGTGCCAGTAACGGGGGGGCCAATCAGCCCCAGCATTTT
CASNGGANQPQHF
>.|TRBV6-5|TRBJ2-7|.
TGTGCCAGCAGTCGAGGAGGTAGCTCCTACGAGCAGTACTTC
CASSRGGSSYEQYF
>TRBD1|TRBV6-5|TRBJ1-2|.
TGTGCCAGCAGTCGGACAGGGGGCGAAGGCTATGGCTACACCTTC
CASSRTGGEGYGYTF
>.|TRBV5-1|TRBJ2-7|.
TGCGCCAGCAGTCGAGGGGACATGTCGGCGGACGAGCAGTACTTC
CASSRGDMSADEQYF
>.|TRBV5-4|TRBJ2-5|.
TGTGCCAGCACCGGGACGGGACAAAAACAAGAGACCCAGTACTTC
CASTGTGQKQETQYF
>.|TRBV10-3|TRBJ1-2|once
TGTGCCATCAGGACCGCCCACGATCCCCGAGCTAACTATGGCTACACCTTC
CAIRTAHDPRANYGYTF
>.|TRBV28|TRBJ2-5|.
TGTGCCAGCAGTCGCGGGGACCTACAAGAGACCCAGTACTTC
CASSRGDLQETQYF
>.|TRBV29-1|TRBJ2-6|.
TGCAGCGTCCAAGTGAGCCAAATCTCTGGGGCCAACGTCCTGACTTTC
CSVQVSQISGANVLTF
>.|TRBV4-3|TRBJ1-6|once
TGCGCCAGCAGCCAAGAAACAGGCAGTAATTCACCCCTCCACTTT
CASSQETGSNSPLHF
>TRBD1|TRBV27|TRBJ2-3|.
TGTGCCAGCAGTTCGAGACAGGGGAGGCCCACAGATACGCAGTATTTT
CASSSRQGRPTDTQYF